The 15 T cell receptor beta chains presented below share a single source sample, sequenced in a study of neurological immune-mediated disorders. TCRdb reanalysed the 5' RACE reads using MiXCR and keeps one entry per CDR3 protein. Altogether about 87,000 distinct CDR3 sequences are present, under 4.5% being singletons, with the ten largest covering around 3.2%. Sequences were obtained from PBMCs. These receptors were collected from a woman between 50 and 59 years old with multiple sclerosis.

This clonotype was counted at least ten times. The chain recombines TRBV20-1 with TRBJ1-1; 9 bases line up with TRBD1. The ends lost 7 bases at V and 4 bases at J; junction bases unmatched: 7. The germline V gene encodes CDR1 DFQATT and CDR2 SNEGSKA (reference sequence). This CDR3 is 13 amino acids long. CDR3 sequence (DNA): TGCAGTGTCTACACAGGGGGCACCACTGAAGCTTTCTTT. Translation: CSVYTGGTTEAFF.

This clonotype was counted ten times or more. The chain combines TRBV5-1 with TRBJ2-7; D may correspond to TRBD1 or TRBD2 (6 bases each). The CDR3 sequence is 12 residues long. The V gene's germline CDR1 is SGHRS and CDR2 YFSETQ. Trimming pared 3 bases from V and 5 bases from J, leaving 9 bases between. In DNA, the CDR3 is TGCGCCAGCAGCTGGGGGGCGAACGAGCAGTACTTC. Protein product: CASSWGANEQYF.

This clonotype has ten or more counts. This chain connects TRBV28 to TRBJ1-1; D gene uncertain. The CDR3 spans 16 residues. With 4 bases removed from V and 2 bases from J, the gap between germline ends came to 17 bases. Germline V lookup: CDR1 MDHEN, CDR2 SYDVKM. As DNA, the CDR3 is TGTGCCAGCAGTTCACCGGGATCAATTCTAAACACTGAAGCTTTCTTT. This gives the protein CASSSPGSILNTEAFF.

This clonotype was picked up many times. V and J are TRBV5-6 and TRBJ2-1; tentative D call: TRBD2 (5 bases). The length of the CDR3 is 13 residues. Trimming took off 1 base at V and 4 bases at J, with 6 bases between the two ends. Per the germline V gene, CDR1 is SGHDT and CDR2 is YYEEEE. CDR3 residues: CASSLRGYNEQFF. DNA of the CDR3: TGTGCCAGCAGCTTGAGAGGGTACAATGAGCAGTTCTTC.

This clonotype showed up many times. J is TRBJ2-3 and V is TRBV5-5, with TRBD1 as a possible D gene (6 bases). Germline lookup yields CDR1 SGHKS and CDR2 YYEKEE (reference sequence). V lost 2 bases to trimming and J lost 2 bases, with 12 bases between them. This CDR3 comprises 15 residues. CDR3 coding DNA: TGTGCCAGCAGCTTACAGGGACCACCCACAGATACGCAGTATTTT. This codes for CASSLQGPPTDTQYF.

This clonotype was recorded at least ten times. The chain has TRBV20-1 and TRBJ1-3; D is ambiguous. Trimming stripped 0 bases from V and 2 bases from J, with 11 bases between. Germline V CDR1 and CDR2: DFQATT, SNEGSKA (reference sequence). The CDR3 loop spans 15 amino acids. Here the CDR3 reads CSARDGESAGNTIYF. DNA of the CDR3: TGCAGTGCTAGAGATGGGGAGTCGGCTGGAAACACCATATATTTT.

In its sample, this clonotype was seen many times. The rearrangement joins TRBV5-1 to TRBJ2-7; 9 bases line up with TRBD1. CDR1 and CDR2 from the germline V gene are SGHRS and YFSETQ. The CDR3 covers 14 residues. The trim removed 5 bases at V and 6 bases at J, leaving 9 bases unmatched. The CDR3 is CASRGQGQISEQYF. The DNA of the CDR3 is TGCGCCAGCAGGGGACAGGGACAAATCTCCGAGCAGTACTTC.

This clonotype has a count of ten or more. The chain's CDR3 is CASSHSAIHEKLFF. DNA for the CDR3: TGTGCCAGCAGCCATTCAGCCATACATGAAAAACTGTTTTTT. The chain links TRBV3-1 to TRBJ1-4; unclear D gene. This CDR3 spans 14 amino acids. V was shortened by 3 bases and J by 6 bases, with 11 bases between the two germline ends. Germline values: CDR1 LGHDT, CDR2 YNNKEL (reference sequence).

The table lists this clonotype with many counts. The gene calls are TRBV20-1 and TRBJ2-4; D is perhaps TRBD1 (5 bases). Trimming shortened V by 6 bases and J by 8 bases, and 14 bases separated the two germline ends. There are 12 residues in the CDR3. Germline CDR1 is DFQATT and CDR2 is SNEGSKA (reference sequence). CDR3 DNA: TGCAGTGCCACATTAGGGGTAGACATTCAGTACTTC. Translating it yields CSATLGVDIQYF.

This clonotype was counted many times. The V and J genes are TRBV10-3 and TRBJ2-5; D is unresolved. Trimming took 6 bases from V and 5 from J, leaving 13 bases between them. The CDR3 is 13 residues long. Germline V gene lookup returns CDR1 ENHRY and CDR2 SYGVKD. The DNA for the CDR3 is TGTGCCATCAGGGACCGCGACGCGGAGACCCAGTACTTC. Translated, it gives CAIRDRDAETQYF.

This clonotype was picked up many times. The chain carries TRBV20-1 and TRBJ2-3, with a weak D call TRBD1 (5 bases). V was shortened by 3 bases and J by 3 bases, with 13 bases between the two germline ends. CDR1 DFQATT and CDR2 SNEGSKA come from the germline V gene (reference sequence). The CDR3 runs 14 residues. The CDR3 reads CSASGGARTDTQYF. The CDR3 nucleotides read TGCAGTGCTAGTGGTGGGGCACGAACAGATACGCAGTATTTT.

In its sample, this clonotype was seen many times. V usage is TRBV5-6 and J usage is TRBJ1-2; 7 bases line up with TRBD1. Germline CDR1 and CDR2: SGHDT and YYEEEE. The CDR3 contains 13 residues. Unmatched junction bases numbered 6, after V lost 2 bases and J lost 8 bases. The CDR3, as DNA: TGTGCCAGCAGCTTCGACAGGGAAGGGGGCTACACCTTC. Amino acid sequence: CASSFDREGGYTF.

This clonotype was recorded many times. V and J are TRBV20-1 and TRBJ2-2; 9 positions match TRBD2. This CDR3 comprises 15 residues. V shed 5 bases and J 2 bases; nucleotides not matched to a gene: 6. Germline V CDR1 and CDR2: DFQATT, SNEGSKA (reference sequence). CDR3 nucleotides: TGCAGTGCTGGCCCGACTAGCGGCAACACCGGGGAGCTGTTTTTT. Encoded protein: CSAGPTSGNTGELFF.

Ten or more counts support this clonotype. This chain links TRBV3-1 with TRBJ2-4, with a weak D call TRBD2 (6 bases). Trimming left V 1 base short and J 0 bases short, with 13 bases between. The CDR3 loop spans 17 amino acids. CDR1 is LGHDT, CDR2 YNNKEL, per germline (reference sequence). CDR3 protein: CASSQGPSERAKNIQYF. CDR3 in DNA: TGTGCCAGCAGCCAAGGCCCTAGCGAGAGAGCCAAAAACATTCAGTACTTC.

This clonotype was seen ten or more times. The chain employs TRBV11-1 and TRBJ2-5, with 11 bases aligning to TRBD2. In germline, CDR1 is SGHAT, CDR2 FQDESV (reference sequence). The CDR3 is 17 amino acids. Trimming took 1 base from V and 5 from J; bases not matched to a gene: 9. CDR3 sequence reads: CASSLGLAGLSWETQYF. In DNA form, the CDR3 reads TGTGCCAGCAGCTTAGGACTAGCGGGGCTGTCATGGGAGACCCAGTACTTC.